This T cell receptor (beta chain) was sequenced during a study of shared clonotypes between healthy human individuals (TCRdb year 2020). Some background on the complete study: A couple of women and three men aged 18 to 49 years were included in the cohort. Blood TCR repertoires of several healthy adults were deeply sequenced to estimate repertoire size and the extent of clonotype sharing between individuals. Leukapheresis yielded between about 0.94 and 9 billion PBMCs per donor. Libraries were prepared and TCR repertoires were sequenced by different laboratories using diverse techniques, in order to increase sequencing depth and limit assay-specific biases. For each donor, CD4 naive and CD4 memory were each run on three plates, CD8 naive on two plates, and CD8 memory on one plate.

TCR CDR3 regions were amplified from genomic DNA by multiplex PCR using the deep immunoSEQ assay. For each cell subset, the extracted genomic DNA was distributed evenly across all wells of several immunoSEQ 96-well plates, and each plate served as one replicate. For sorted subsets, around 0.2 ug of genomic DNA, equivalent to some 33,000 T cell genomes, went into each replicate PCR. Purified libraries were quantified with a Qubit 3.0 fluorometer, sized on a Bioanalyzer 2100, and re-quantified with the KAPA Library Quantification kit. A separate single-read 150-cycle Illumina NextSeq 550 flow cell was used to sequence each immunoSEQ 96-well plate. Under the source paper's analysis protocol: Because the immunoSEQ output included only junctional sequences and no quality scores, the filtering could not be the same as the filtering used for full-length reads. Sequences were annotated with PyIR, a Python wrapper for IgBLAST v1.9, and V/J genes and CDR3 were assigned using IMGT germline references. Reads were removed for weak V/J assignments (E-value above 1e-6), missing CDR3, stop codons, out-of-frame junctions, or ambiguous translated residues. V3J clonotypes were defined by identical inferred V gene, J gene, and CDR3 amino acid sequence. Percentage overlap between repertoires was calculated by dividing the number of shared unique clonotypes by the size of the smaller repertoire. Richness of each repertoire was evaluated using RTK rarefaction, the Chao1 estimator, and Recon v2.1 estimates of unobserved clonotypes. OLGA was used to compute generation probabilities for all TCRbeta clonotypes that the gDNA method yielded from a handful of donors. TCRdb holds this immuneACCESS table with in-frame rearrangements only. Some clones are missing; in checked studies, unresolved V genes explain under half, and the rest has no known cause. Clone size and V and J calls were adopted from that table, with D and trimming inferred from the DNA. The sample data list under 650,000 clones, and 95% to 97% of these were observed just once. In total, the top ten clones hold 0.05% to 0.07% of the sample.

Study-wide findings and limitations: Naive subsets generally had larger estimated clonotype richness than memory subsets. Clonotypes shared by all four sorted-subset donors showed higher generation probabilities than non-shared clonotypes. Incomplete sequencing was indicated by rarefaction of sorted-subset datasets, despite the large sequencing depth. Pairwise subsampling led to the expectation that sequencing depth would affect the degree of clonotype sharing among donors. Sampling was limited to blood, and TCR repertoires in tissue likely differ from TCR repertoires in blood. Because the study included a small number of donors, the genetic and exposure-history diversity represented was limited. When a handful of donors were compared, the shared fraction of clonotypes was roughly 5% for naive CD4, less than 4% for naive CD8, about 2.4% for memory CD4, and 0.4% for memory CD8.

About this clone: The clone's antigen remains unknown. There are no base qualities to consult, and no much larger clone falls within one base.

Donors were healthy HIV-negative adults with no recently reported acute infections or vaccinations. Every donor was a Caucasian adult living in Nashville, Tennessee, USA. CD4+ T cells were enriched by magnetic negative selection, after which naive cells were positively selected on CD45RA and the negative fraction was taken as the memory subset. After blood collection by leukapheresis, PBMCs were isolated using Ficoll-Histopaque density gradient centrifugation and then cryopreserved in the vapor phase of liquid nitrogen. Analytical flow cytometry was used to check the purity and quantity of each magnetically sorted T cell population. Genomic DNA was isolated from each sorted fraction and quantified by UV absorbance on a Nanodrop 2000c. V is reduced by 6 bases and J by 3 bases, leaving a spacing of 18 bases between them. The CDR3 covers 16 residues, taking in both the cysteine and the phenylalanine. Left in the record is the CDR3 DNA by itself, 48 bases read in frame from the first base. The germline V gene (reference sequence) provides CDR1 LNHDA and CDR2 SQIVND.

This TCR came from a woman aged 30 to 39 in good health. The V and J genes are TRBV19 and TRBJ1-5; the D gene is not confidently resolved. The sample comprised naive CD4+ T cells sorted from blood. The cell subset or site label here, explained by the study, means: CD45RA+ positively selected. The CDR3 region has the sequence CASSEDLLNFNQPQHF. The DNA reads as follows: TGTGCCAGTAGCGAGGACCTCCTCAACTTCAATCAGCCCCAGCATTTT.